This passage covers 21 T cell receptor beta chains from one sample sequenced in a study of T-cell reconstitution after alpha-beta-depleted transplantation in children. Using unique molecular identifiers, the investigators prepared the TCRbeta library. TCRdb fed the PCR reads into MiXCR, producing one record per CDR3 protein. Among roughly 490,000 distinct CDR3 sequences listed, about an eighth were seen once. Material: PBMCs, mostly from graft donor cells, obtained 180 days after TCRalphabeta/CD19-depleted stem cell transplant. The receptors were sampled from a female patient under 10 years old who had a stem cell transplant for aplastic anemia, so the T cells may come from the graft donor.

This clonotype was counted between two and nine times. The genes are TRBV7-2 and TRBJ1-4; D gene unclear. V was pared by 1 base and J by 5 bases, with 14 bases between. The germline V gene has CDR1 SGHTA and CDR2 FQGNSA. The CDR3 loop spans 16 amino acids. CDR3 protein: CASSLDGLFRNEKLFF. The CDR3 DNA reads TGTGCCAGCAGCTTAGACGGGCTGTTTAGGAATGAAAAACTGTTTTTT. The entire variable domain, with the rest obtained from reference TRBV7-2 and TRBJ1-4, is as follows: GAGVSQSPSNKVTEKGKDVELRCDPISGHTALYWYRQSLGQGLEFLIYFQGNSAPDKSGLPSDRFSAERTGGSVSTLTIQRTQQEDSAVYLCASSLDGLFRNEKLFFGSGTQLSVL.

This clonotype has only a few counts. The gene calls are TRBV4-1 and TRBJ2-2, with D perhaps assigned TRBD1 or TRBD2 (5 bases each). The CDR3 length is 18 residues. Germline V gives CDR1 MGHRA, CDR2 YSYEKL. V was cut by 8 bases and J by 1 base, with 23 bases left in between. The CDR3 is CASRGETISLLNTGELFF. The CDR3 DNA reads TGCGCCAGCCGAGGGGAGACAATAAGCCTTTTGAACACCGGGGAGCTGTTTTTT.

Only a few counts were recorded for this clonotype. The J gene is TRBJ2-1, the V gene TRBV7-2; D is perhaps TRBD1 (6 bases). This CDR3 spans 15 amino acids. Germline-derived CDR1 and CDR2 are SGHTA and FQGNSA. V lost 5 bases, J lost 3 bases, and 14 bases lay in between. As DNA, the CDR3 is TGTGCCAGCAGCCTATGGGACATCAACTACAATGAGCAGTTCTTC. It encodes CASSLWDINYNEQFF.

This chain uses TRBV20-1 with TRBJ2-2; 7 bases fit TRBD2. The CDR3 sequence is 15 residues long. Trimming at V came to 3 bases and at J to 1 base, leaving 5 bases not matched to a gene. Germline values: CDR1 DFQATT, CDR2 SNEGSKA (reference sequence). The CDR3 here is CSASASSGNTGELFF. The CDR3 DNA follows: TGCAGTGCTAGCGCATCTAGCGGGAACACCGGGGAGCTGTTTTTT.

J is TRBJ2-5 and V is TRBV20-1, with D maybe TRBD1 (6 bases). V gave up 3 bases and J gave up 4 bases, with 21 bases separating them. The CDR3 runs 16 residues. Germline CDR1 is DFQATT and CDR2 is SNEGSKA (reference sequence). CDR3 residues: CSASALGQRPGETQYF. As DNA, the CDR3 is TGCAGTGCTAGCGCCCTAGGACAGCGGCCGGGAGAGACCCAGTACTTC.

The rearrangement uses TRBV10-3 and TRBJ1-2; D remains unclear. The ends were cut back, 0 bases at V and 4 bases at J, with 9 bases in the middle. CDR3 length: 14 amino acids. Per the germline V gene, CDR1 is ENHRY and CDR2 is SYGVKD. The CDR3 DNA reads TGTGCCATCAGTGAGTCGAACGAGGGCTATGGCTACACCTTC. This sequence encodes CAISESNEGYGYTF.

The chain carries TRBV12-3 or TRBV12-4 and TRBJ2-3; 10 nucleotides align to TRBD2. V shed 4 bases, J shed 1 base, and the junction held 5 bases outside the gene matches. This CDR3 is built from 16 residues. The CDR3 sequence: CASSSKGTSGTDTQYF. In DNA form, the CDR3 reads TGTGCCAGCAGTTCGAAGGGGACTAGCGGCACAGATACGCAGTATTTT.

This clonotype occurred a few times. The chain couples TRBV7-2 to TRBJ1-1; the D is unclear. V dropped 1 base and J dropped 7 bases, with 16 bases sitting between them. CDR1 and CDR2 (germline): SGHTA, FQGNSA. The CDR3 has 15 residues. The CDR3 sequence: CASSLEALSILEAFF. CDR3 DNA: TGTGCCAGCAGCTTAGAGGCCTTATCGATCCTTGAAGCTTTCTTT.

This clonotype was observed a few times. The genes are TRBV15 and TRBJ2-7; TRBD2 aligns across 8 bases. Germline trimming cut 5 bases from V and 5 bases from J; bases unmatched to any gene: 11. Germline lookup yields CDR1 LNHNV and CDR2 YYDKDF (reference sequence). There are 15 residues in the CDR3. CDR3 DNA sequence: TGTGCCACCAGCCCCCTCGTGGGACTAGTCCACGAGCAGTACTTC. This encodes CATSPLVGLVHEQYF.

This clonotype was counted at least ten times. This chain links TRBV27 with TRBJ2-3, with D possibly being TRBD2 (6 bases). The CDR3 is made up of 14 amino acids. The V gene's germline CDR1 is MNHEY and CDR2 SMNVEV (reference sequence). Trimming shortened V by 5 bases and J by 3 bases, and 12 bases separated the two germline ends. The CDR3 region is CASSRGLRTDTQYF. CDR3 sequence (DNA): TGTGCCAGCAGTAGGGGACTCCGGACAGATACGCAGTATTTT.

This clonotype has only a few counts. This chain connects TRBV24-1 to TRBJ2-1, with 8 bases that match TRBD1. CDR3 length: 18 amino acids. With 4 bases clipped from V and 0 bases from J, the junction kept 10 bases outside the gene matches. The germline CDR1 and CDR2 sequences are KGHDR and SFDVKD. DNA for the CDR3: TGTGCCACCAGTGACTATGGGACAGGTTATACCTCCTACAATGAGCAGTTCTTC. This codes for CATSDYGTGYTSYNEQFF.

This clonotype was counted between two and nine times. CDR3 in amino acids: CSARDPYYTQYF. DNA for the CDR3: TGCAGTGCTAGAGATCCCTACTATACGCAGTATTTT. The chain recombines TRBV20-1 with TRBJ2-3; D gene ambiguous. V lost 0 bases, J lost 7 bases, and 8 bases lay in between. The CDR3 totals 12 residues. Germline V gene lookup returns CDR1 DFQATT and CDR2 SNEGSKA (reference sequence).

This clonotype was recorded a few times. This may arise from a read error, as a much more abundant clone is one base away. This chain uses TRBV4-3 with TRBJ1-2; TRBD1 matches 10 bases. This CDR3 has 15 residues. From germline, CDR1 is LGHNA and CDR2 YSLEER. The CDR3 here is CASSKWTGGSYGDTF. CDR3 DNA: TGCGCCAGCAGTAAATGGACAGGGGGATCCTATGGCGACACCTTC.

This clonotype was counted only a few times. This chain connects TRBV5-1 to TRBJ2-5, with D tentatively TRBD1 (5 bases). Trimming shortened V by 1 base and J by 2 bases, and 15 bases separated the two germline ends. The CDR3 covers 16 residues. CDR1 is SGHRS and CDR2 is YFSETQ in the germline V gene. The CDR3 loop is CASSLKHQGLQETQYF. CDR3 bases: TGCGCCAGCAGCTTGAAACATCAGGGCCTTCAAGAGACCCAGTACTTC.

The chain couples TRBV15 to TRBJ2-1; no reliable D call. The germline CDR1 and CDR2 sequences are LNHNV and YYDKDF (reference sequence). Trimming left V 3 bases short and J 5 bases short, with 11 bases between. The CDR3 sequence is 14 residues long. This chain's CDR3 is CATSRGALHNEQFF. Written as DNA, the CDR3 is TGTGCCACCAGCAGGGGCGCGTTACACAATGAGCAGTTCTTC.

This clonotype was recorded only once. The genes are TRBV7-9 and TRBJ2-5; D is possibly TRBD1 (5 bases). The germline gives CDR1 SEHNR, CDR2 FQNEAQ (reference sequence). The V and J ends lost 8 bases and 2 bases respectively, with 12 bases between them. The CDR3 runs 13 residues. CDR3 DNA: TGTGCCAGCTCACCACAGGAGCAAGAGACCCAGTACTTC. Protein sequence: CASSPQEQETQYF.

In DNA form, the CDR3 reads TGTGCCAGCAGCCAAGGGATCACAGATACGCAGTATTTT. Protein: CASSQGITDTQYF. The rearrangement uses TRBV7-2 and TRBJ2-3, with no clear D. Per the germline V gene, CDR1 is SGHTA and CDR2 is FQGNSA. The CDR3 covers 13 residues. Trimming took 5 bases from V and 2 from J, leaving 8 bases between them.

The rearrangement uses TRBV18 and TRBJ2-7; TRBD2 matches 13 bases. The germline gives CDR1 KGHSH, CDR2 LQKENI. V dropped 0 bases and J dropped 7; count of bases not matched to a gene: 12. The CDR3 is 18 residues long. The CDR3: CASSPPRLAGGNLREQYF. The CDR3 nucleotides are TGTGCCAGCTCACCACCTAGACTAGCGGGAGGAAATCTTCGGGAGCAGTACTTC.

This clonotype was seen many times. The chain employs TRBV4-3 and TRBJ2-1, with D possibly matching TRBD2 (5 bases). CDR3 size: 18 residues. V lost 0 bases to trimming and J lost 7 bases, with 22 bases between them. The germline V gene has CDR1 LGHNA and CDR2 YSLEER. Written as DNA, the CDR3 is TGCGCCAGCAGCCAAGATACGACAAGGGCGGGCCTTCCAAATGAGCAGTTCTTC. This sequence encodes CASSQDTTRAGLPNEQFF.

The V call is TRBV12-3 or TRBV12-4, the J call TRBJ2-5; D may be TRBD2 (7 bases). The CDR3 is made up of 18 amino acids. The CDR3 loop is CTITPAFPLTGRGETQYF. CDR3 in DNA: TGTACCATCACTCCGGCCTTCCCCCTCACAGGGAGGGGAGAGACCCAGTACTTC.

This clonotype was detected once. This chain links TRBV12-3 or TRBV12-4 with TRBJ1-2; D possibly corresponds to TRBD1 (5 bases). This CDR3 is 11 amino acids long. V was shortened by 8 bases and J by 6 bases, with 10 bases between the two germline ends. CDR3 DNA sequence: TGTGCCAGCTCTGGGGGGGATGGCTACACCTTC. This codes for CASSGGDGYTF.